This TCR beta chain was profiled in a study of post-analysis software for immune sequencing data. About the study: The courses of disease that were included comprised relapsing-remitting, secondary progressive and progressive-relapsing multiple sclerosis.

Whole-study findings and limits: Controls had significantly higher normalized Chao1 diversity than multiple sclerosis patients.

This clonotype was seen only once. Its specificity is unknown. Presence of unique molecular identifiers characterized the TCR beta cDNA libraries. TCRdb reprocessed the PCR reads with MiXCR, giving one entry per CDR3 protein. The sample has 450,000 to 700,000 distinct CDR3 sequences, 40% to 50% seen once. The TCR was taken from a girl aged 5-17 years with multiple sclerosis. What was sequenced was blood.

CDR3 residues: CSGREGRAKNIQYF. DNA for the CDR3: TGCAGTGGTCGGGAAGGGAGAGCCAAAAACATTCAGTACTTC. The chain joins TRBV20-1 to TRBJ2-4; D might be TRBD2 (5 bases). Trimming cost V 7 bases and J 0 bases, with 13 bases left between them. The germline V gene encodes CDR1 DFQATT and CDR2 SNEGSKA (reference sequence). The CDR3 contains 14 residues.